This T cell receptor beta chain was recorded in a study of blood T cells in healthy people across ages. Then a second PCR, running about 6 to 11 cycles, was carried out with a sample-barcoded 5' primer and a J-beta primer mix. From the 5' RACE reads, TCRdb called clonotypes with MiXCR, one entry per CDR3 protein. This sample has about 830,000 distinct CDR3 sequences, with around 68% found just once. CDR3 length equals 15 residues. With V trimmed by 2 bases and J by 9 bases, 7 bases remained unmatched. Per the germline V gene, CDR1 is MDHEN and CDR2 is SYDVKM. The chain employs TRBV28 and TRBJ2-1; 10 nucleotides line up with TRBD2. Sequenced material: blood. This sequence originates from a man aged 30 to 39 in good health. The DNA for the CDR3 is TGTGCCAGCAGTTTAATCCTAGCGGGGGAAGGTGAGCAGTTCTTC. Translating it yields CASSLILAGEGEQFF.